One sample yielded the 7 T cell receptor beta chains listed below, sequenced in a study of T cells in Graves' hyperthyroidism and ophthalmopathy. Amplified TCR beta CDR3 regions derived from RNA transcripts. In the first-round RT-PCR of the TCR CDR3, the HTBI primer set was used. TCRdb reprocessed the multiplex PCR reads via MiXCR and lists one record per CDR3 protein. The sample lists about 640,000 distinct CDR3 sequences, around 21% occurring once. The sample consisted of blood. These receptors were obtained from a man between 25 and 39 years old with Graves' ophthalmopathy.

The rearrangement joins TRBV6-1 to TRBJ1-4; the match to TRBD1 covers 8 bases. This CDR3 is 14 amino acids long. V was clipped by 4 bases and J by 8 bases; unmatched bases: 6. Germline CDR1 reads MNHNS; CDR2 reads SASEGT. CDR3 sequence: CASSADREGEKLFF. The CDR3 DNA reads TGTGCCAGCAGTGCGGACAGGGAGGGGGAAAAACTGTTTTTT.

The chain is built from TRBV5-1 and TRBJ2-3, with TRBD1 matching 8 bases. The ends lost 5 bases at V and 4 bases at J; junction bases unmatched: 3. The CDR3 loop spans 13 amino acids. Germline V lookup: CDR1 SGHRS, CDR2 YFSETQ. The CDR3 reads CASRGQGPDTQYF. The CDR3 DNA reads as TGCGCCAGCAGAGGACAGGGCCCAGATACGCAGTATTTT.

V is TRBV6-1 and J is TRBJ2-2, with a tentative D call TRBD2 (5 bases). V was clipped by 8 bases and J by 2 bases, with 27 bases between them. CDR1 MNHNS and CDR2 SASEGT come from the germline V gene. The CDR3 totals 19 residues. The DNA for the CDR3 is TGTGCCAGCCTCCCTACCCCTTACTCCGAACTAGATAACACCGGGGAGCTGTTTTTT. Its translation is CASLPTPYSELDNTGELFF.

This rearrangement joins TRBV4-3 to TRBJ1-3; D unclear. V lost 0 bases, J lost 8 bases, and 14 bases lay in between. Germline V gives CDR1 LGHNA, CDR2 YSLEER. This CDR3 is 15 amino acids long. The CDR3 DNA sequence: TGCGCCAGCAGCCAAGATATGAGCCTATTGGACACCATATATTTT. Translation gives CASSQDMSLLDTIYF.

In its sample, this clonotype was seen once. The rearrangement uses TRBV7-9 and TRBJ2-3; 8 bases match TRBD1. CDR3 length equals 18 residues. Per the germline V gene, CDR1 is SEHNR and CDR2 is FQNEAQ (reference sequence). V trimming: 5 bases; J trimming: 2 bases; junction bases outside the gene matches: 15. The CDR3 protein is CASSTARQGTPNTDTQYF. CDR3 bases: TGTGCCAGCAGCACGGCCCGACAGGGGACTCCTAACACAGATACGCAGTATTTT.

The genes are TRBV20-1 and TRBJ2-1; no definite D call. Trimming removed 0 bases at V and 10 bases at J, with 13 bases between. This CDR3 is built from 13 residues. In germline, CDR1 is DFQATT, CDR2 SNEGSKA (reference sequence). The CDR3 coding sequence is TGCAGTGCTAGAGATCATAACCACCAAGAGCAGTTCTTC. Translated: CSARDHNHQEQFF.

This clonotype was observed a handful of times. The chain joins TRBV12-3 or TRBV12-4 to TRBJ2-3, with 7 bases identical to TRBD2. Trimming took 4 bases from V and 2 from J; bases not matched to a gene: 18. The CDR3 totals 19 residues. As DNA, the CDR3 is TGTGCCAGCAGTTGGGGTCCTTCATGGCGGGAGCTATTCACAGATACGCAGTATTTT. Its protein product is CASSWGPSWRELFTDTQYF.